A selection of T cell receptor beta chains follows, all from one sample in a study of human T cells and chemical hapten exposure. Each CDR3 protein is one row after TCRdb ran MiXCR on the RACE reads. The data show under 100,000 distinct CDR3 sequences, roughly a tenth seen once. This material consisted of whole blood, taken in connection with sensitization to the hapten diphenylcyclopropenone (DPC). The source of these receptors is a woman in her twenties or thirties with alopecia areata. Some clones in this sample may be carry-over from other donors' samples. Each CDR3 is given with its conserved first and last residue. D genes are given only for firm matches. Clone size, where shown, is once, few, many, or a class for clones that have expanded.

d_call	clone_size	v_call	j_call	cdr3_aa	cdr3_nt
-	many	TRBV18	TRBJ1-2	CASSPEQNYGYTF	TGTGCCAGCTCACCGGAGCAAAACTATGGCTACACCTTC
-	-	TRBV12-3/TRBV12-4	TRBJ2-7	CASKPRGGEAEQYF	TGTGCCAGCAAACCGCGAGGGGGAGAGGCCGAGCAGTACTTC
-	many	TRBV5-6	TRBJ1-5	CASSRSASNQPQHF	TGTGCCAGCAGCCGATCGGCTTCCAATCAGCCCCAGCATTTT
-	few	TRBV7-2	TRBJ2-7	CVSSLLAYEQYF	TGTGTCAGCAGCTTACTAGCCTACGAGCAGTACTTC
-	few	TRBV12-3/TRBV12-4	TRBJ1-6	CASSPTQGNSPLHF	TGTGCCAGCAGCCCGACCCAGGGGAATTCACCCCTCCACTTT
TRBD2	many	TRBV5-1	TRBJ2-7	CASSSTSRESYEQYF	TGCGCCAGCAGCTCGACTAGCCGTGAATCCTACGAGCAGTACTTC
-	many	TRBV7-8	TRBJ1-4	CASSPHMQGLNEKLFF	TGTGCCAGCAGCCCCCACATGCAGGGATTGAATGAAAAACTGTTTTTT
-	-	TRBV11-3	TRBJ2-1	CASSLDGTLPNGEQFF	TGTGCCAGCAGCTTAGACGGGACCCTCCCGAACGGTGAGCAGTTCTTC
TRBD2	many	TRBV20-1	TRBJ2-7	CSAREVHYEQYF	TGCAGTGCTCGGGAGGTCCACTACGAGCAGTACTTC
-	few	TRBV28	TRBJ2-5	CASQGPEAAVAQYF	TGTGCCAGTCAGGGGCCCGAGGCGGCTGTGGCCCAGTACTTC
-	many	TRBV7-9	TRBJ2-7	CAGQDIDEQYF	TGTGCGGGCCAGGACATTGACGAGCAGTACTTC
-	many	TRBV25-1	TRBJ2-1	CASSEWEKGDYNEQFF	TGTGCCAGCAGTGAATGGGAGAAAGGGGACTACAATGAGCAGTTCTTC
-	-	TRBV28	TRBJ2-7	CASSLVGHEQYF	TGTGCCAGCAGTTTAGTGGGCCACGAGCAGTACTTC
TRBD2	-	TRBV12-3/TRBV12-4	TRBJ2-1	CASSWTSGGNEQFF	TGTGCCAGCAGTTGGACTAGCGGGGGCAATGAGCAGTTCTTC
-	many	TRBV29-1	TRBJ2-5	CSMRTLAQETQYF	TGCAGCATGCGGACGCTGGCACAAGAGACCCAGTACTTC
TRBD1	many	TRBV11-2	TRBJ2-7	CASSLGRQGTYEQYF	TGTGCCAGCAGCCTAGGTCGACAGGGTACTTACGAGCAGTACTTC
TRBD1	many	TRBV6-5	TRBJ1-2	CASRAGTASLYGYTF	TGTGCCAGCAGGGCCGGGACAGCCAGCCTCTATGGCTACACCTTC
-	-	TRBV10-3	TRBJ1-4	CAISVRNEKLFF	TGTGCCATCAGTGTGAGAAATGAAAAACTGTTTTTT
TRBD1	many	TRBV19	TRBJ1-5	CASSDRGDQPQHF	TGTGCCAGTAGCGACAGGGGGGATCAGCCCCAGCATTTT
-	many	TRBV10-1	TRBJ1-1	CASMDSGEGTEAFF	TGCGCCAGCATGGACTCCGGGGAGGGCACTGAAGCTTTCTTT
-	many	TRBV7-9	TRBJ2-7	CASRGTGFEQYF	TGTGCCAGCAGGGGCACAGGGTTCGAGCAGTACTTC
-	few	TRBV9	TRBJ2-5	CASSVGGSDETQYF	TGTGCCAGCAGCGTAGGGGGGAGTGACGAGACCCAGTACTTC
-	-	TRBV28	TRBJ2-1	CASGGLSTEQFF	TGTGCCAGCGGGGGACTCTCCACTGAGCAGTTCTTC
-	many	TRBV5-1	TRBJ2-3	CASSLEYSTDTQYF	TGCGCCAGCAGCTTGGAATACAGCACAGATACGCAGTATTTT
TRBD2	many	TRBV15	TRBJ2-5	CATSTPTSGRAAETQYF	TGTGCCACCAGCACGCCCACTAGCGGGAGGGCAGCCGAGACCCAGTACTTC
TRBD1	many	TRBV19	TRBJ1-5	CASRLTGTGGQPQHF	TGTGCCAGTAGATTGACAGGGACGGGGGGTCAGCCCCAGCATTTT
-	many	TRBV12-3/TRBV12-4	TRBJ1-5	CASSLSQPQHF	TGTGCCAGCAGTTTAAGTCAGCCCCAGCATTTT
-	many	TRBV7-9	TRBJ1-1	CASSFNPGSDEAFF	TGTGCCAGCAGCTTCAACCCGGGCTCCGATGAAGCTTTCTTT
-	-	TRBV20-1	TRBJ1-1	CSARTGGATEAFF	TGCAGTGCTAGGACCGGGGGGGCCACTGAAGCTTTCTTT
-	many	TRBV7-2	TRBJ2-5	CASSLSPGGRVETQYF	TGTGCCAGCAGCTTAAGCCCGGGGGGCCGGGTAGAGACCCAGTACTTC
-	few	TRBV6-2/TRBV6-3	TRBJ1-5	CASSRSRRGDQPQHF	TGTGCCAGCAGTCGGTCGCGGAGGGGAGATCAGCCCCAGCATTTT
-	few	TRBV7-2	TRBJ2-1	CASSLTRSNNEQFF	TGTGCCAGCAGCTTAACGAGGAGCAACAATGAGCAGTTCTTC
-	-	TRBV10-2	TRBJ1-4	CASSEGPSTNEKLFF	TGCGCCAGCAGTGAGGGACCGTCAACTAATGAAAAACTGTTTTTT
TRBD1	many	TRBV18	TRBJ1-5	CASSRTGQTEQPQHF	TGTGCCAGCTCACGGACGGGACAGACGGAACAGCCCCAGCATTTT
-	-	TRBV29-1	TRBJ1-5	CSVGGQFNQPQHF	TGCAGCGTTGGAGGGCAGTTTAATCAGCCCCAGCATTTT
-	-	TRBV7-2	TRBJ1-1	CASSSVVNTEAFF	TGTGCCAGCAGTAGCGTAGTTAACACTGAAGCTTTCTTT
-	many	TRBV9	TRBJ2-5	CASSPFRGGPQETQYF	TGTGCCAGCAGCCCGTTTCGGGGCGGACCCCAAGAGACCCAGTACTTC
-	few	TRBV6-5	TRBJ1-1	CASSSIQGEAFF	TGTGCCAGCAGTTCCATCCAAGGTGAAGCTTTCTTT
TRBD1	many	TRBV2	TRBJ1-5	CASSVGTGTNQPQHF	TGTGCCAGCAGTGTCGGGACAGGGACCAATCAGCCCCAGCATTTT
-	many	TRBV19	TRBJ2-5	CASSIPGAQETQYF	TGTGCCAGTAGTATCCCGGGGGCCCAAGAGACCCAGTACTTC
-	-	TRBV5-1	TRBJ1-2	CASSLQESANYGYTF	TGCGCCAGCAGCTTGCAGGAGTCGGCTAACTATGGCTACACCTTC
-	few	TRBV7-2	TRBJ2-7	CASSSAEGANYEQYF	TGTGCCAGCAGCTCCGCGGAGGGGGCGAACTACGAGCAGTACTTC